This section outlines one T cell receptor beta chain sequence together with its context. There is no known antigen for this receptor. Base quality data are lacking; no much larger clone is found one base away. Preparation of the library involved the immunoSEQ multiplex PCR assay. Per the original workflow: A statistical classification framework was built to diagnose cytomegalovirus status from the catalog of TCR beta chain sequences. TCRdb's version of the immuneACCESS table is confined to in-frame rearrangements and falls short of the full clone set. An unresolved V gene accounts for under half of the shortfall where checked; the remainder is of unknown origin. V and J calls and clone size come straight from that table; D and trimming were deduced from the DNA. The sample yields around 300,000 clones; roughly 90% were counted once. Clones ranked in the top ten supply 0.92% of the sample. Donors formed part of the validation cohort, which comprised over a hundred subjects and was distinct from the first cohort of under 850 subjects.

The data belong to a study of cytomegalovirus exposure and HLA in healthy donors (dated by TCRdb to about 2017). Some background on the complete study: According to a later analysis, one platform produced both the roughly 110 validation repertoires and the approximately 600 repertoires of the first cohort. The study was designed to test whether signatures of past pathogen exposure could be identified by cataloging public T cell receptors. The study combined high-throughput TCR immunosequencing, statistical association of individual TCRs with disease status, and machine learning to predict cytomegalovirus infection status. Along with the roughly 700-subject first cohort, a separate validation cohort of over a hundred different subjects was used. The paper's findings and limits, for the study overall: A later analysis found that TCRs clustered in the first cohort also tended to co-occur in the 100 to 150 validation repertoires, with more than 90% of cluster scores above 0. A later analysis had no HLA typing for the validation cohort, so co-occurrence there was scored across all 130 or so repertoires. A total of around 150 TCR beta chains were listed by the study as associated with cytomegalovirus. In vitro tests confirmed that a few of the cytomegalovirus-associated TCR beta chains recognize cytomegalovirus antigens. The classifier was reported to diagnose cytomegalovirus status with high specificity and sensitivity in both the original cohort and the validation cohort. According to the authors, the approach could potentially be generalized to other disease states and immunological phenotypes. Across donors, most TCR sequences were observed very rarely, whereas some public TCRs were present in many individuals.

From the germline V gene, CDR1 is MDHEN and CDR2 is SYDVKM. CDR3 length: 14 amino acids, cysteine to phenylalanine. Only CDR3 DNA is held: 42 bases, read in frame from base 1. From V the trimming removes 3 bases and from J it removes 7 bases, while the gene matches leave 7 bases of the junction unaccounted for. Rearrangement joined TRBV28 to TRBJ2-7, with 9 bases matching TRBD2. The receptor was derived from a woman in her late teens or twenties in good health and CMV-seronegative. Sequenced input: PBMCs. For the CDR3, the sequence is CASSFRGRAWEQYF. At the DNA level, the sequence is TGTGCCAGCAGTTTTCGCGGGAGGGCCTGGGAGCAGTACTTC.